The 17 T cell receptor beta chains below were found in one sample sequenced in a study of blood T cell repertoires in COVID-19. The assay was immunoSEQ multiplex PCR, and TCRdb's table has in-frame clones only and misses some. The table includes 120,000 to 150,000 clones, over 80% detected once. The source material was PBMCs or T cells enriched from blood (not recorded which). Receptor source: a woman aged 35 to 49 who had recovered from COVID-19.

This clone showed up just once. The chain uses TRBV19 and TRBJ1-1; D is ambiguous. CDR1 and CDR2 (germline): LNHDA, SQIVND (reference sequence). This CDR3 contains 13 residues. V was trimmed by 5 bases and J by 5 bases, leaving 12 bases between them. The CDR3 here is CASSPPAGTEAFF. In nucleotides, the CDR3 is TGTGCCAGTAGTCCCCCCGCCGGGACTGAAGCTTTCTTT.

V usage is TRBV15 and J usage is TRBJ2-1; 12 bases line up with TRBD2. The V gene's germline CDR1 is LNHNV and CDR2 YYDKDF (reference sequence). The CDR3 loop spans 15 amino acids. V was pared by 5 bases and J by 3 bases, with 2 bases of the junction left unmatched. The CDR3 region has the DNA TGTGCCACCAGCCCGGGACTAGCGGGCTACAATGAGCAGTTCTTC. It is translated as CATSPGLAGYNEQFF.

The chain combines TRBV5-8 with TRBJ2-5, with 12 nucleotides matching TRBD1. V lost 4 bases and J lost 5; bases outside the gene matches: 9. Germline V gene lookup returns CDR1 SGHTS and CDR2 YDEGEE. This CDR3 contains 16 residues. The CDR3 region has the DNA TGTGCCAGCAGCAGGGGGACAGGGGGCTTAAGGGAGACCCAGTACTTC. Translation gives CASSRGTGGLRETQYF.

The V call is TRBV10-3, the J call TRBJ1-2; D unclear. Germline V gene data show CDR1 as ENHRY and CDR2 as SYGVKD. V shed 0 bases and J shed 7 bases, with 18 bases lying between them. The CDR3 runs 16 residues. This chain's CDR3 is CAISESATPSVPGYTF. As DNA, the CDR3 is TGTGCCATCAGTGAGTCGGCGACACCGTCAGTTCCTGGCTACACCTTC.

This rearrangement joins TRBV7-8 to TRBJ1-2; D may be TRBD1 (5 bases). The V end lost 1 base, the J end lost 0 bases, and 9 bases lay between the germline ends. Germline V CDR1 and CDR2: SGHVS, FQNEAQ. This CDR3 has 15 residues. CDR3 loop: CASSLDRRANYGYTF. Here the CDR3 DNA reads TGTGCCAGCAGCTTAGACAGGAGAGCTAACTATGGCTACACCTTC.

This chain's CDR3 is CASSLDGRVGRGYTF. CDR3 DNA: TGTGCCAGCAGCTTAGACGGCAGGGTGGGGCGAGGCTACACCTTC. This sequence joins TRBV11-2 and TRBJ1-2, with a weak D call TRBD1 (5 bases). Germline-derived CDR1 and CDR2 are SGHAT and FQNNGV. Trimming removed 0 bases from V and 8 bases from J, with 16 bases in between. This CDR3 region has 15 residues.

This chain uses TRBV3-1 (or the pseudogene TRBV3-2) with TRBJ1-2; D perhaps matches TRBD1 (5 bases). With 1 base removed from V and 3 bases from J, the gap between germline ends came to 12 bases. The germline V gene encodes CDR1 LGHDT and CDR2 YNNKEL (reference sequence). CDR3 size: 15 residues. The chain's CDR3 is CASSQGDSRYYGYTF. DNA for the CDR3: TGTGCCAGCAGCCAAGGAGACAGTCGCTACTATGGCTACACCTTC.

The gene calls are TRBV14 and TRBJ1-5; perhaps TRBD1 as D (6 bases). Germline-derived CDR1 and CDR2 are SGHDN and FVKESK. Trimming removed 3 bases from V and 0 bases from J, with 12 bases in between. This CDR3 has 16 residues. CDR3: CASSHVDSYSNQPQHF. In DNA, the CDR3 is TGTGCCAGCAGCCATGTGGACAGTTATAGCAATCAGCCCCAGCATTTT.

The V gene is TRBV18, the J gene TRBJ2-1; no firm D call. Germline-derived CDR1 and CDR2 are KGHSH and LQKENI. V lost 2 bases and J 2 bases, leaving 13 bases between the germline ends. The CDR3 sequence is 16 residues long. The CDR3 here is CASSPATLEPYNEQFF. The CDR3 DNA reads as TGTGCCAGCTCACCAGCGACACTCGAACCCTACAATGAGCAGTTCTTC.

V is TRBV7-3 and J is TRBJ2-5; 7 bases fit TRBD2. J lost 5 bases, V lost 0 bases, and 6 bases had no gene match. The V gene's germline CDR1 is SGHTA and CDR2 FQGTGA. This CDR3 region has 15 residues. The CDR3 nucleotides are TGTGCCAGCAGCTTAACGGGAGCGGGATCTGAGACCCAGTACTTC. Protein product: CASSLTGAGSETQYF.

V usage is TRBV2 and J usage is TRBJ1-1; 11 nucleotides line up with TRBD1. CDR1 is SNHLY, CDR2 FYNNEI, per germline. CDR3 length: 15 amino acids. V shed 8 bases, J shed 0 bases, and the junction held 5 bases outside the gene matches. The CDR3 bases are TGTGCCAGCGGGGGGACAGGGGGTATGAACACTGAAGCTTTCTTT. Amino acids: CASGGTGGMNTEAFF.

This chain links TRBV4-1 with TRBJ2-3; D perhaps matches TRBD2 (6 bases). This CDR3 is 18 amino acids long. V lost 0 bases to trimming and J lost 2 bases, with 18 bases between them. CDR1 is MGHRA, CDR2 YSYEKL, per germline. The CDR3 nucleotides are TGCGCCAGCAGCCAAGATTCCGAGGCGGGACTTATCACAGATACGCAGTATTTT. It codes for CASSQDSEAGLITDTQYF.

CDR3 region: CATSDTAGPQNTEAFF. DNA for the CDR3: TGTGCCACCAGTGACACTGCGGGACCCCAAAACACTGAAGCTTTCTTT. The J gene is TRBJ1-1, the V gene TRBV24-1; weak D call: TRBD1 (5 bases). The CDR3 is 16 residues long. Trimming removed 4 bases at V and 2 bases at J, with 16 bases between. Germline loops: CDR1 KGHDR, CDR2 SFDVKD.

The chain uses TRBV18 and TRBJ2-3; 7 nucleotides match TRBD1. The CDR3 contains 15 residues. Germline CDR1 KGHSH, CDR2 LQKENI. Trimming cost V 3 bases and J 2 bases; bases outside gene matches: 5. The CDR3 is CASSPDRDDTDTQYF. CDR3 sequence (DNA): TGTGCCAGCTCACCTGACAGGGATGACACAGATACGCAGTATTTT. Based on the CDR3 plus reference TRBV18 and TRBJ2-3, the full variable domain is NAGVMQNPRHLVRRRGQEARLRCSPMKGHSHVYWYRQLPEEGLKFMVYLQKENIIDESGMPKERFSAEFPKEGPSILRIQQVVRGDSAAYFCASSPDRDDTDTQYFGPGTRLTVL.

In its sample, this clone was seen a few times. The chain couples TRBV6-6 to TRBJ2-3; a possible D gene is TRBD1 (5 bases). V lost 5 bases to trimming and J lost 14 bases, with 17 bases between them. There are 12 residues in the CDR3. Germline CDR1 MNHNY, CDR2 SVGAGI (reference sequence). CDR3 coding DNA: TGTGCCAGCAGTCTAGGGGTGGACACACGGTATTTT. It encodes CASSLGVDTRYF.

The CDR3 spells CASRPPGQNGNGYTF. CDR3 nucleotide sequence: TGTGCCAGCAGACCTCCGGGACAAAACGGCAATGGCTACACCTTC. The chain recombines TRBV6-5 with TRBJ1-2; TRBD1 is a possible D gene (6 bases). Germline V gene lookup returns CDR1 MNHEY and CDR2 SVGAGI. The CDR3 totals 15 residues. V lost 6 bases, J lost 6 bases, and 20 bases lay in between.

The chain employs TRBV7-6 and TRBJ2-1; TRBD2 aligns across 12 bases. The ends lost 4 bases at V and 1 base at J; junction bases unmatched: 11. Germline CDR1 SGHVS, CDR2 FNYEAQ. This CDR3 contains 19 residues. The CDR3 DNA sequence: TGTGCCAGCAGCTCACCTGGTCCCCTAGCGGGAGGGTCCTACAATGAGCAGTTCTTC. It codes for CASSSPGPLAGGSYNEQFF.